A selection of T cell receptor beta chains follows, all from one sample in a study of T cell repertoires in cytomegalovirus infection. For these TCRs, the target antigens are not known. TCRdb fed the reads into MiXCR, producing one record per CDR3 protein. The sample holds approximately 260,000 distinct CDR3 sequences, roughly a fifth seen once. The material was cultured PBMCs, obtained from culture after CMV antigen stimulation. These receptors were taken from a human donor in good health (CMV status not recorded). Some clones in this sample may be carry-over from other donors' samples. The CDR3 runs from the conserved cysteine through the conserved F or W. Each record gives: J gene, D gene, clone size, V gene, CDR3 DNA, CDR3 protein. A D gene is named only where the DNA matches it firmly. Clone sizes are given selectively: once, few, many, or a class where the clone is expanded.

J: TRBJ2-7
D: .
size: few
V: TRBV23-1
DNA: TGCGCCAGCAGTCAATCGACGGGCTACGAGCAGTACTTC
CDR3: CASSQSTGYEQYF

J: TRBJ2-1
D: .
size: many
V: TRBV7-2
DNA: TGTGCCAGCAGCCTTACCGAAGAGCAGTTCTTC
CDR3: CASSLTEEQFF

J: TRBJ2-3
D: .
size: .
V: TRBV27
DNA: TGTGCCAGCAGTTTATTTGCGAGTCCTAGCACAGATACGCAGTATTTT
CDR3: CASSLFASPSTDTQYF

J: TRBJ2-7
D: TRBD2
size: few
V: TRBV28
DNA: TGTGCCAGCAGTTCTGCCGGGACTAGCGAATACGAGCAGTACTTC
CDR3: CASSSAGTSEYEQYF

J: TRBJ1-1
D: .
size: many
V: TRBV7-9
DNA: TGTGCCAGCAGCCCGCAATGGGACTCGATGAACACTGAAGCTTTCTTT
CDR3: CASSPQWDSMNTEAFF

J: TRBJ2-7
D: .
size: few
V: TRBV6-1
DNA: TGTGCCAGCCTTGGAGGGGGTGCCTTCGAGCAGTACTTC
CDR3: CASLGGGAFEQYF

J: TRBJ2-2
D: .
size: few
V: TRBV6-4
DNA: TGTGCCAGCAGTGACAATGAATACACCGGGGAGCTGTTTTTT
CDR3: CASSDNEYTGELFF

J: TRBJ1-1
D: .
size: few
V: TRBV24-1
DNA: TGTGCCACCGCCGGAAGGTTGAACACTGAAGCTTTCTTT
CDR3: CATAGRLNTEAFF

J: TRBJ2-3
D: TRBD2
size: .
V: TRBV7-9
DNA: TGTGCCAGCAGCCCTCGGGCTAGCGGGAGTCCAGATACGCAGTATTTT
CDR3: CASSPRASGSPDTQYF

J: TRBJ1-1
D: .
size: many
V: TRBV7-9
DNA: TGTGCCAGCAGCTTATCGGGGGGGCTCGTTGAAGCTTTCTTT
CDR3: CASSLSGGLVEAFF

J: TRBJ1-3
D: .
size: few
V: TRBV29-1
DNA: TGCAGCGTTGAGGTTCCGGACAGTCACCCTGGAAACACCATATATTTT
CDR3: CSVEVPDSHPGNTIYF

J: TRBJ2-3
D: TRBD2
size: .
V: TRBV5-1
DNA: TGCGCCAGCAGCTTGAGAGCGGGGCAAAGCACAGATACGCAGTATTTT
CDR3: CASSLRAGQSTDTQYF

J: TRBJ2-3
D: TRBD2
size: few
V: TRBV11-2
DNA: TGTGCCAGCAGCTTCTGGCGGGAGGTGCGCACAGATACGCAGTATTTT
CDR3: CASSFWREVRTDTQYF

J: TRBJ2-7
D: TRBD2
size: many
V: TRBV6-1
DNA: TGTGCCAGCAGCCCAGCGGGAGGTGCCTACGAGCAGTACTTC
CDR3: CASSPAGGAYEQYF

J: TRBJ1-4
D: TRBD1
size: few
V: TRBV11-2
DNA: TGTGCCAGCAGCAGCCCGGAGACGGACAGGGGGCGTGAAAAACTGTTTTTT
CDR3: CASSSPETDRGREKLFF

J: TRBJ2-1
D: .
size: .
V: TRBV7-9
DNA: TGTGCCAGCAGCCCCCCCCGGTACGATGAGCAGTTCTTC
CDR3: CASSPPRYDEQFF

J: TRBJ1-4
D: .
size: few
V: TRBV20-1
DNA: TGCAGTGCCCGTCTTTTTGATGAAAAACTGTTTTTT
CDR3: CSARLFDEKLFF

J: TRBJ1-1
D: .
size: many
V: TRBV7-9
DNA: TGTGCCAGCACCCTACAGGGGAACACTGAAGCTTTCTTT
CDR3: CASTLQGNTEAFF

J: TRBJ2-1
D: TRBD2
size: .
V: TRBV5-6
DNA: TGTGCCAGCAGCTTTTTCCCTAGCGGGACGATCAATGAGCAGTTCTTC
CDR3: CASSFFPSGTINEQFF

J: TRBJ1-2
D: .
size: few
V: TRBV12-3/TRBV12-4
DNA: TGTGCCAGCAGTCCGGCGGGGAACTATGGCTACACCTTC
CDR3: CASSPAGNYGYTF

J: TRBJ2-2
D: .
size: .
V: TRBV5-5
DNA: TGTGCCAGCAGCTTACGGGTTACGAACACCGGGGAGCTGTTTTTT
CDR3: CASSLRVTNTGELFF

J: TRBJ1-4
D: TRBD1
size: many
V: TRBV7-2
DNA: TGTGCCAGCAGCGTACGACAGGGAACTAATGAAAAACTGTTTTTT
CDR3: CASSVRQGTNEKLFF

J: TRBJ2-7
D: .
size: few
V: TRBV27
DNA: TGTGCCAGCAGACTACAGGGAACCTACGAGCAGTACTTC
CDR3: CASRLQGTYEQYF

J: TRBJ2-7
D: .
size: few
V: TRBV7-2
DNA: TGTGCCAGCAGCCTTCCCGGGACAAACGAGCAGTACTTC
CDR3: CASSLPGTNEQYF

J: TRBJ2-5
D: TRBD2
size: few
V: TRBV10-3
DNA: TGTGCCTCCGGCAGGGAGGGGGAGACCCAGTACTTC
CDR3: CASGREGETQYF

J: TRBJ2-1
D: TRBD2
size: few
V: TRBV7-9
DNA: TGTGCCAGCAGCTTACGGGCTAGCGGGCCTTACAATGAGCAGTTCTTC
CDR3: CASSLRASGPYNEQFF

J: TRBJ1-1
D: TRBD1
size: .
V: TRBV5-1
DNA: TGCGCCAGCAGCGCGGACAGGGGGGTCGTTACTGAAGCTTTCTTT
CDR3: CASSADRGVVTEAFF

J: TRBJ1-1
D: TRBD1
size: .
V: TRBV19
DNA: TGTGCCAGTAGCGACCAGGGGGCTTACACTGAAGCTTTCTTT
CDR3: CASSDQGAYTEAFF

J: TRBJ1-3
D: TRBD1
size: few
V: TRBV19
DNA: TGTGCCAGTACTTCGTGGGACAGGGCTGGAAACACCATATATTTT
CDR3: CASTSWDRAGNTIYF